These T cell receptor beta chains were read from a single sample in a study of response to subunit inactivated influenza vaccine. TCRdb reprocessed the RT-PCR reads with MiXCR, giving one entry per CDR3 protein. The data hold 650,000 to 800,000 distinct CDR3 sequences, with about 18% observed a single time. Source: PBMCs from blood, taken less than 6 days after vaccination. These TCRs come from a man aged 45 to 65 who received an inactivated influenza vaccine. The conserved cysteine and the conserved F or W are not part of the CDR3 here.

v_call cdr3_aa
TRBV10-2 ASSGQGVRTDTQY
TRBV29-1 SVEDRTSGYNEQF
TRBV4-3 ASSQDFRNQPQH
TRBV10-3 AISEQEEQPQH
TRBV28 ASSYQGETEAF
TRBV30 AWNRIGTGPTGELF
TRBV27 AASDGREQF
TRBV2 ASSGASPFSYEQY
TRBV7-9 ASSLLGPSGDGYT
TRBV9 ASAGTVGADTQY
TRBV5-1 ASSSQGVDPLH
TRBV5-1 ASSSDSRRMNYGYT
TRBV5-1 ASSRVGQSTDTQY
TRBV29-1 SVGQWVVHEQF
TRBV12-3/TRBV12-4 ASSLTQGINQPQH
TRBV20-1 SAPLKGTYEQY
TRBV7-8 ASSPTGQGWATGELF
TRBV7-2 ASSPAGVRETQY
TRBV5-1 ASSLRVGGEQY
TRBV14 ASSQDMDRGLAGVHYEQY
TRBV12-3/TRBV12-4 ASSSPGISSYNEQF
TRBV12-3/TRBV12-4 ASSLNRGFNEQF
TRBV9 ASSVANQETQY
TRBV10-3 AISEPDRGQTQY
TRBV6-2/TRBV6-3 ASRSSGRALEQY
TRBV6-2/TRBV6-3 ASSGLAGGLGEQF
TRBV10-3 AISPALEYEQY
TRBV5-1 ASSLGQINTGELF
TRBV4-3 ASSQGLERYNEQF